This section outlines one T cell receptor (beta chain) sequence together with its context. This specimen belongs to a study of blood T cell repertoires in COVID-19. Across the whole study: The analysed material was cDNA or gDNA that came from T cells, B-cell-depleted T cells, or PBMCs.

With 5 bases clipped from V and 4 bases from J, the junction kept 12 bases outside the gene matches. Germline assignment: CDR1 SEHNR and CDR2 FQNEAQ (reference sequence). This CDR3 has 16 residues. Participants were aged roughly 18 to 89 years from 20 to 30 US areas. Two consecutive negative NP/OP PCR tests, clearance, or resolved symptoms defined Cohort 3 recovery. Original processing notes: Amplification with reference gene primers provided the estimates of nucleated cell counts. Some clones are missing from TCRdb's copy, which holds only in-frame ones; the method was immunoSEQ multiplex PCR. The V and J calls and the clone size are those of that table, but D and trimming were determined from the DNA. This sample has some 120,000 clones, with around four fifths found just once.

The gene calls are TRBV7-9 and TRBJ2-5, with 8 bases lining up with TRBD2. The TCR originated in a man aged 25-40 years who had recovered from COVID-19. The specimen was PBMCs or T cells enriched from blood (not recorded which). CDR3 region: CASSRTEAGVGETQYF. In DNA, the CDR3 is TGTGCCAGCAGCCGCACCGAAGCGGGAGTGGGAGAGACCCAGTACTTC.